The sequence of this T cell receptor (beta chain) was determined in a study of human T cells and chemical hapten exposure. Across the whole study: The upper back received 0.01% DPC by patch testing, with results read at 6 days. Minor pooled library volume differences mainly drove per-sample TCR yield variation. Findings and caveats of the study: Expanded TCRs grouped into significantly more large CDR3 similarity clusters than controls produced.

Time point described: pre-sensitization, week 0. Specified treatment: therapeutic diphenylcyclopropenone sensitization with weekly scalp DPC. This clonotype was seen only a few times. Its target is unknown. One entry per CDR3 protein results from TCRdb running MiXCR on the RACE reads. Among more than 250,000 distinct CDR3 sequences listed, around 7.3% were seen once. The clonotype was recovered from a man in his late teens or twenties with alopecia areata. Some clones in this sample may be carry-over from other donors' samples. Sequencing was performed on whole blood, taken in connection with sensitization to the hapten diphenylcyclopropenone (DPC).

DNA of the CDR3: TGTGCCAGCAGTGAAGGCGCCGGGCTCGGAAACACCATATATTTT. Protein product: CASSEGAGLGNTIYF. The chain joins TRBV6-1 to TRBJ1-3; D unclear. The CDR3 consists of 15 residues. Germline CDR1 and CDR2: MNHNS and SASEGT. V was trimmed by 1 base and J by 4 bases, leaving 11 bases between them.